Listed below are T cell receptor beta chains from one sample, sequenced in a study of T cell repertoires in cytomegalovirus infection. Each CDR3 protein gets one entry after TCRdb re-called the reads with MiXCR. The sample contains more than 150,000 distinct CDR3 sequences, under 25% of which appear only once. Sequenced input: PBMCs. The receptor set was obtained from a human donor in good health (CMV status not recorded). Some clones in this sample may be carry-over from other donors' samples. Both conserved end residues are part of each CDR3. The order of the fields is V gene, clone size, J gene, D gene, CDR3 protein, CDR3 DNA. The D gene is left open where the match is weak. For some rows the clone size is stated as once, few or many, or as a class when expanded; others skip it.

v_call: TRBV19
clone_size: .
j_call: TRBJ1-4
d_call: .
cdr3_aa: CASSRYRGTNNEKLFF
cdr3_nt: TGTGCCAGTAGTAGATATCGCGGGACCAATAATGAAAAACTGTTTTTT

v_call: TRBV5-6
clone_size: many
j_call: TRBJ1-2
d_call: TRBD1
cdr3_aa: CASSLEPGQNYGYTF
cdr3_nt: TGTGCCAGCAGCTTGGAGCCGGGACAGAACTATGGCTACACCTTC

v_call: TRBV11-1
clone_size: many
j_call: TRBJ2-7
d_call: TRBD2
cdr3_aa: CASSKGLAATYEQYF
cdr3_nt: TGTGCCAGCAGCAAGGGACTAGCGGCCACCTACGAGCAGTACTTC

v_call: TRBV7-6
clone_size: many
j_call: TRBJ2-2
d_call: TRBD1
cdr3_aa: CASSLKGQVLGGELFF
cdr3_nt: TGTGCCAGCAGCTTAAAGGGACAGGTCTTAGGCGGGGAGCTGTTTTTT

v_call: TRBV7-2
clone_size: many
j_call: TRBJ1-2
d_call: .
cdr3_aa: CASSLAPGVSNLYGYTF
cdr3_nt: TGTGCCAGCAGCCTGGCCCCCGGGGTCTCCAACCTTTATGGCTACACCTTC

v_call: TRBV12-3/TRBV12-4
clone_size: many
j_call: TRBJ2-2
d_call: .
cdr3_aa: CASSLGSLQWSGELFF
cdr3_nt: TGTGCCAGCAGTTTAGGTTCCCTTCAATGGTCCGGGGAGCTGTTTTTT

v_call: TRBV12-3/TRBV12-4
clone_size: .
j_call: TRBJ1-2
d_call: TRBD1
cdr3_aa: CASRDRGGYTF
cdr3_nt: TGTGCCAGCAGGGACAGGGGTGGCTACACCTTC

v_call: TRBV5-1
clone_size: few
j_call: TRBJ1-2
d_call: .
cdr3_aa: CASSWIGGSEGYTF
cdr3_nt: TGCGCCAGCAGCTGGATCGGGGGCTCGGAAGGCTACACCTTC

v_call: TRBV4-2
clone_size: few
j_call: TRBJ2-7
d_call: TRBD2
cdr3_aa: CASSQDLTGGPYEQYF
cdr3_nt: TGTGCCAGCAGCCAAGATTTGACGGGGGGACCCTACGAGCAGTACTTC

v_call: TRBV5-3
clone_size: .
j_call: TRBJ2-5
d_call: TRBD2
cdr3_aa: CASSFRTSKSQETQYF
cdr3_nt: TGTGCCAGCAGCTTTAGGACTAGCAAGTCCCAAGAGACCCAGTACTTC

v_call: TRBV9
clone_size: .
j_call: TRBJ1-3
d_call: .
cdr3_aa: CASSVATSGNTIYF
cdr3_nt: TGTGCCAGCAGCGTAGCGACCTCTGGAAACACCATATATTTT

v_call: TRBV7-2
clone_size: many
j_call: TRBJ1-2
d_call: .
cdr3_aa: CASSPPGQGAGGYTF
cdr3_nt: TGTGCCAGCAGCCCCCCGGGCCAGGGTGCCGGGGGCTACACCTTC

v_call: TRBV2
clone_size: many
j_call: TRBJ1-4
d_call: TRBD1
cdr3_aa: CASLQDRTNEKLFF
cdr3_nt: TGTGCCAGCCTGCAGGACAGGACTAATGAAAAACTGTTTTTT

v_call: TRBV5-1
clone_size: .
j_call: TRBJ1-1
d_call: .
cdr3_aa: CASSLATVATEAFF
cdr3_nt: TGCGCCAGCAGCTTAGCGACGGTGGCCACTGAAGCTTTCTTT

v_call: TRBV7-2
clone_size: many
j_call: TRBJ1-2
d_call: TRBD1
cdr3_aa: CASSILQGADGYTF
cdr3_nt: TGTGCCAGCAGCATACTACAGGGGGCGGATGGCTACACCTTC

v_call: TRBV7-2
clone_size: many
j_call: TRBJ2-7
d_call: .
cdr3_aa: CASSFSGGQYEQYF
cdr3_nt: TGTGCCAGCAGCTTCTCCGGGGGCCAATACGAGCAGTACTTC

v_call: TRBV12-3/TRBV12-4
clone_size: few
j_call: TRBJ1-5
d_call: TRBD1
cdr3_aa: CASSLAGRGDQPQHF
cdr3_nt: TGTGCCAGCAGTTTAGCAGGCAGGGGGGATCAGCCCCAGCATTTT

v_call: TRBV7-9
clone_size: few
j_call: TRBJ1-2
d_call: TRBD1
cdr3_aa: CASSPRGRFGGYTF
cdr3_nt: TGTGCCAGCAGCCCTAGGGGGCGCTTCGGAGGCTACACCTTC

v_call: TRBV5-4
clone_size: .
j_call: TRBJ2-2
d_call: TRBD2
cdr3_aa: CASSQGLAGGNTGELFF
cdr3_nt: TGTGCCAGCAGCCAGGGACTAGCGGGAGGAAACACCGGGGAGCTGTTTTTT

v_call: TRBV11-1
clone_size: few
j_call: TRBJ2-5
d_call: TRBD2
cdr3_aa: CASSFASGAETQYF
cdr3_nt: TGTGCCAGCAGCTTCGCCAGCGGGGCGGAGACCCAGTACTTC

v_call: TRBV5-1
clone_size: .
j_call: TRBJ1-3
d_call: .
cdr3_aa: CASSRGDGFAGNTIYF
cdr3_nt: TGCGCCAGCAGCCGGGGGGACGGGTTTGCTGGAAACACCATATATTTT

v_call: TRBV11-1
clone_size: .
j_call: TRBJ2-1
d_call: .
cdr3_aa: CASSLATGTEQFF
cdr3_nt: TGTGCCAGCAGCTTAGCAACAGGGACTGAGCAGTTCTTC

v_call: TRBV6-4
clone_size: few
j_call: TRBJ1-5
d_call: TRBD1
cdr3_aa: CASSRDRRYNSNQPQHF
cdr3_nt: TGTGCCAGCAGTCGGGACAGGAGATACAATAGCAATCAGCCCCAGCATTTT

v_call: TRBV7-2
clone_size: many
j_call: TRBJ1-1
d_call: .
cdr3_aa: CASSSSLGTEAFF
cdr3_nt: TGTGCCAGCAGTTCCTCTCTGGGCACTGAAGCTTTCTTT

v_call: TRBV7-6
clone_size: many
j_call: TRBJ2-3
d_call: .
cdr3_aa: CASSLQFSTDTQYF
cdr3_nt: TGTGCCAGCAGCTTGCAGTTTAGCACAGATACGCAGTATTTT

v_call: TRBV7-2
clone_size: .
j_call: TRBJ2-3
d_call: .
cdr3_aa: CASSSRGASTDTQYF
cdr3_nt: TGTGCCAGCAGCTCCAGGGGGGCTAGCACAGATACGCAGTATTTT

v_call: TRBV4-2
clone_size: few
j_call: TRBJ2-1
d_call: .
cdr3_aa: CASSQSLAEQFF
cdr3_nt: TGTGCCAGCAGCCAATCTCTGGCTGAGCAGTTCTTC

v_call: TRBV11-2
clone_size: many
j_call: TRBJ2-2
d_call: .
cdr3_aa: CASSLQFSRSTGELFF
cdr3_nt: TGTGCCAGCAGCTTACAATTTTCCAGGTCGACCGGGGAGCTGTTTTTT

v_call: TRBV7-6
clone_size: few
j_call: TRBJ1-3
d_call: .
cdr3_aa: CASSSRISSGNTIYF
cdr3_nt: TGTGCCAGCAGCTCCCGAATAAGCTCTGGAAACACCATATATTTT

v_call: TRBV6-6
clone_size: .
j_call: TRBJ2-5
d_call: .
cdr3_aa: CASSYSSTGVWETQYF
cdr3_nt: TGTGCCAGCAGTTACTCCTCCACAGGAGTTTGGGAGACCCAGTACTTC

v_call: TRBV15
clone_size: .
j_call: TRBJ2-2
d_call: .
cdr3_aa: CATSRDLDGTGELFF
cdr3_nt: TGTGCCACCAGCAGAGATTTGGACGGGACCGGGGAGCTGTTTTTT

v_call: TRBV6-5
clone_size: .
j_call: TRBJ1-1
d_call: .
cdr3_aa: CASSNRERNAEAFF
cdr3_nt: TGTGCCAGCAGTAACAGGGAAAGGAACGCTGAAGCTTTCTTT

v_call: TRBV28
clone_size: .
j_call: TRBJ1-5
d_call: .
cdr3_aa: CASSFGGSGNQPQHF
cdr3_nt: TGTGCCAGCAGTTTCGGGGGAAGCGGCAATCAGCCCCAGCATTTT

v_call: TRBV7-9
clone_size: many
j_call: TRBJ1-5
d_call: TRBD1
cdr3_aa: CASSSDRADQPQHF
cdr3_nt: TGTGCCAGCAGCTCGGACAGGGCCGATCAGCCCCAGCATTTT

v_call: TRBV12-3/TRBV12-4
clone_size: .
j_call: TRBJ2-1
d_call: TRBD2
cdr3_aa: CASSFFSGYNEQFF
cdr3_nt: TGTGCCAGCAGTTTTTTTAGCGGGTACAATGAGCAGTTCTTC

v_call: TRBV7-2
clone_size: many
j_call: TRBJ1-2
d_call: TRBD1
cdr3_aa: CASSYRTGGYGYTF
cdr3_nt: TGTGCCAGCAGCTATCGTACAGGGGGATATGGCTACACCTTC

v_call: TRBV7-2
clone_size: many
j_call: TRBJ2-1
d_call: TRBD1
cdr3_aa: CASSFIAAGTGNNEQFF
cdr3_nt: TGTGCCAGCAGCTTCATCGCGGCCGGGACAGGGAACAATGAGCAGTTCTTC

v_call: TRBV6-5
clone_size: .
j_call: TRBJ2-1
d_call: .
cdr3_aa: CASSFSGTHNEQFF
cdr3_nt: TGTGCCAGCAGTTTTTCCGGGACTCACAATGAGCAGTTCTTC

v_call: TRBV27
clone_size: once
j_call: TRBJ2-7
d_call: .
cdr3_aa: CASSSPDRPYEQYF
cdr3_nt: TGTGCCAGCAGTTCCCCGGACCGTCCGTACGAGCAGTACTTC

v_call: TRBV5-6
clone_size: .
j_call: TRBJ2-3
d_call: .
cdr3_aa: CASSFPRSLTDTQYF
cdr3_nt: TGTGCCAGCAGCTTTCCCCGGAGCCTCACAGATACGCAGTATTTT

v_call: TRBV7-9
clone_size: .
j_call: TRBJ1-1
d_call: .
cdr3_aa: CTSSLSPGTEAFF
cdr3_nt: TGTACCAGCAGCTTAAGCCCGGGCACTGAAGCTTTCTTT

v_call: TRBV6-1
clone_size: .
j_call: TRBJ2-3
d_call: .
cdr3_aa: CASRTVGADTQYF
cdr3_nt: TGTGCCAGCAGGACCGTAGGGGCAGATACGCAGTATTTT

v_call: TRBV28
clone_size: .
j_call: TRBJ2-7
d_call: TRBD1
cdr3_aa: CASSSSGTDYYEQYF
cdr3_nt: TGTGCCAGCAGTTCCTCCGGGACAGATTACTACGAGCAGTACTTC

v_call: TRBV10-3
clone_size: few
j_call: TRBJ2-5
d_call: TRBD1
cdr3_aa: CAISEAGQGQETQYF
cdr3_nt: TGTGCCATCAGTGAGGCGGGACAGGGCCAAGAGACCCAGTACTTC

v_call: TRBV20-1
clone_size: .
j_call: TRBJ1-5
d_call: TRBD1
cdr3_aa: CSAFGQGGNQPQHF
cdr3_nt: TGCAGTGCTTTCGGACAGGGAGGCAATCAGCCCCAGCATTTT

v_call: TRBV6-6
clone_size: many
j_call: TRBJ1-1
d_call: TRBD1
cdr3_aa: CASGQGERAFF
cdr3_nt: TGTGCCAGCGGACAGGGGGAACGAGCTTTCTTT

v_call: TRBV6-1
clone_size: few
j_call: TRBJ2-1
d_call: TRBD2
cdr3_aa: CASSRSGSLNEQFF
cdr3_nt: TGTGCCAGCAGCCGTAGCGGGAGTCTCAATGAGCAGTTCTTC

v_call: TRBV28
clone_size: many
j_call: TRBJ1-1
d_call: .
cdr3_aa: CASSLSAGMNTEAFF
cdr3_nt: TGTGCCAGCAGTTTATCGGCGGGCATGAACACTGAAGCTTTCTTT

v_call: TRBV2
clone_size: few
j_call: TRBJ1-5
d_call: .
cdr3_aa: CASSSGRRPQHF
cdr3_nt: TGTGCCAGCAGCTCTGGTAGGAGGCCCCAGCATTTT

v_call: TRBV12-3/TRBV12-4
clone_size: many
j_call: TRBJ2-5
d_call: .
cdr3_aa: CASSLGEWETQYF
cdr3_nt: TGTGCCAGCAGTTTGGGCGAGTGGGAGACCCAGTACTTC